This T cell receptor beta chain stems from a study of cytotoxic CD8 clonotypes in ibrutinib-treated CLL. About the study: Partial response was seen in about 24 patients and complete response in 2; after median roughly 66 months, approximately 14 stayed remitted, some 12 progressed.

Study-level points and caveats: Clonality showed a rise at ibrutinib response that reversed toward baseline at progression.

A word on this clone: The antigen remains unidentified.

CDR1 is MGHRA, CDR2 YSYEKL, per germline. Trimming stripped 2 bases from V and 3 bases from J, with 17 bases between. The CDR3 is 17 amino acids. Depths of 1 in 200,000 to 1 in 1 million T cells were the sequencing target. Assay used: immunoSEQ multiplex PCR; TCRdb lists only in-frame clones, some missing. Of roughly 180,000 clones in the sample, around 80% were seen once. Sequences were derived from PBMCs, sampled after 24 months of ibrutinib treatment. The clonotype originates from a human donor with chronic lymphocytic leukemia. The gene calls are TRBV4-1 and TRBJ1-3; D is perhaps TRBD1 (5 bases). CDR3 sequence (DNA): TGCGCCAGCAGCCAACCCCAAGGAGGGCAGGGTGGAAACACCATATATTTT. This sequence encodes CASSQPQGGQGGNTIYF.